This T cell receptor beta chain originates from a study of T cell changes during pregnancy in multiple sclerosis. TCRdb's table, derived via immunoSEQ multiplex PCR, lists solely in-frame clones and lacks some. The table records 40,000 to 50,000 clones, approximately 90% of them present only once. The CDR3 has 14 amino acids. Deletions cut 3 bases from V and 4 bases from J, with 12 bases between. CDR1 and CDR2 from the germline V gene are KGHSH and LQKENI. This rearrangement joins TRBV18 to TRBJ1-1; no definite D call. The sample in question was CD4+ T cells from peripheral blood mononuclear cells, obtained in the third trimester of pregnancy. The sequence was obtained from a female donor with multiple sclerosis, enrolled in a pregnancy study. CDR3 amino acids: CASSPPGMGTEAFF. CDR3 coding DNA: TGTGCCAGCTCACCTCCGGGGATGGGCACTGAAGCTTTCTTT.